These 14 T cell receptor beta chains originate from one sample sequenced in a study of blood T cells in healthy people across ages. A J-beta primer mix and a sample-barcoded 5' primer were used in a second PCR of roughly 6 to 11 cycles. Each CDR3 protein gets one entry after TCRdb re-called the 5' RACE reads with MiXCR. Seen here are 1.4 million or so distinct CDR3 sequences, approximately 43% observed once, and the top ten hold just over 4%. The sequenced sample was blood. The receptors here all came from a woman between 18 and 30 years old in good health.

The V gene is TRBV4-1, the J gene TRBJ1-2; no definite D call. Trimming shortened V by 1 base and J by 0 bases, and 12 bases separated the two germline ends. The CDR3 loop spans 16 amino acids. The germline V gene encodes CDR1 MGHRA and CDR2 YSYEKL. The CDR3 region has the DNA TGCGCCAGCAGCCAAGGGGCTCGGAGAGCTAACTATGGCTACACCTTC. Amino acids: CASSQGARRANYGYTF.

The genes are TRBV20-1 and TRBJ1-6; D may be TRBD1 (5 bases). The V and J ends lost 7 bases and 5 bases respectively, with 12 bases between them. This CDR3 has 13 residues. The germline V gene encodes CDR1 DFQATT and CDR2 SNEGSKA (reference sequence). DNA of the CDR3: TGCAGTGTCGGGGCACTAAATAATTCACCCCTCCACTTT. Its translation: CSVGALNNSPLHF.

This chain links TRBV6-6 with TRBJ2-1; TRBD2 agrees at 10 bases. CDR3 length: 16 amino acids. V lost 0 bases, J lost 8 bases, and 7 bases stayed unmatched. The germline gives CDR1 MNHNY, CDR2 SVGAGI (reference sequence). CDR3 amino acids: CASSYSAGGALHEQFF. The DNA of the CDR3 is TGTGCCAGCAGTTACTCAGCGGGGGGGGCTCTCCATGAGCAGTTCTTC.

The chain employs TRBV5-1 and TRBJ2-1; D is ambiguous. The V end lost 4 bases, the J end lost 5 bases, and 13 bases lay between the germline ends. The CDR3 runs to 14 residues. Looked up from germline, CDR1 is SGHRS and CDR2 is YFSETQ. CDR3 coding DNA: TGCGCCAGCAGCGACCCTAGAATCCACAATGAGCAGTTCTTC. This sequence encodes CASSDPRIHNEQFF.

The J gene is TRBJ2-1, the V gene TRBV4-1; 9 bases fit TRBD2. The V and J ends lost 3 bases and 4 bases, in that order; junction bases with no gene match: 7. Germline CDR1 reads MGHRA; CDR2 reads YSYEKL. The CDR3 runs 16 residues. CDR3 DNA sequence: TGCGCCAGCAGCCACGTTGGTGCGGGAGGGTACAATGAGCAGTTCTTC. Translated: CASSHVGAGGYNEQFF.

The genes are TRBV18 and TRBJ2-7, with 7 bases matching TRBD1. The CDR3 consists of 13 residues. Germline V lookup: CDR1 KGHSH, CDR2 LQKENI. The V and J ends lost 8 bases and 0 bases, in that order; junction bases with no gene match: 4. CDR3 nucleotides: TGTGCCAGCATGGACAGGAGCTCCTACGAGCAGTACTTC. Translation gives CASMDRSSYEQYF.

The gene calls are TRBV15 and TRBJ2-1, with TRBD1 as a possible D gene (6 bases). This CDR3 has 16 residues. CDR1 LNHNV and CDR2 YYDKDF come from the germline V gene (reference sequence). Trimming stripped 4 bases from V and 0 bases from J, with 13 bases between. This CDR3 is CATSTKGVSSYNEQFF. CDR3 DNA: TGTGCCACCAGCACCAAGGGGGTGAGCTCCTACAATGAGCAGTTCTTC.

Notes on this clonotype: At one of its ends the junction is not consistent with the germline gene, which may arise from a read error. The rearrangement joins TRBV4-1 to TRBJ2-7; TRBD1 matches 8 bases. Germline CDR1 is MGHRA and CDR2 is YSYEKL. The CDR3 is 14 residues long. CDR3 in amino acids: CASCHRGISYEQYF. The DNA for the CDR3 is TGCGCCAGCTGCCACAGGGGGATATCCTACGAGCAGTACTTC.

The chain links TRBV6-1 to TRBJ2-1, with 10 bases that match TRBD2. This CDR3 region has 19 residues. Germline assignment: CDR1 MNHNS and CDR2 SASEGT. V trimming: 5 bases; J trimming: 7 bases; junction bases outside the gene matches: 20. CDR3 in amino acids: CASSPQGEASGRRRNEQFF. CDR3 nucleotide sequence: TGTGCCAGCAGTCCCCAAGGGGAAGCTAGCGGGAGAAGAAGGAATGAGCAGTTCTTC.

This clonotype turned up a few times. The chain recombines TRBV20-1 with TRBJ1-1, with 7 bases lining up with TRBD1. V trimming: 0 bases; J trimming: 5 bases; junction bases outside the gene matches: 6. Germline assignment: CDR1 DFQATT and CDR2 SNEGSKA (reference sequence). The CDR3 spans 14 residues. DNA of the CDR3: TGCAGTGCTAGAGATCAGGGGGGGATAACTGAAGCTTTCTTT. Protein: CSARDQGGITEAFF.

The chain recombines TRBV5-8 with TRBJ2-7; the D gene is possibly TRBD2 (5 bases). CDR1 SGHTS and CDR2 YDEGEE come from the germline V gene. Trimming cost V 6 bases and J 5 bases, with 15 bases left between them. CDR3 size: 13 residues. In nucleotides, the CDR3 is TGTGCCAGCACCCCAAACTTCGGGAACGAGCAGTACTTC. It yields the protein CASTPNFGNEQYF.

This clonotype was seen only a few times. J is TRBJ2-7 and V is TRBV27, with 10 bases matching TRBD2. The CDR3 is made up of 15 amino acids. Germline V CDR1 and CDR2: MNHEY, SMNVEV (reference sequence). Trimming took 7 bases from V and 0 from J; bases not matched to a gene: 6. CDR3 protein: CASKLAGVSSYEQYF. CDR3 DNA sequence: TGTGCCAGCAAGCTAGCGGGGGTAAGCTCCTACGAGCAGTACTTC.

On this clonotype itself: One base away lies a much larger clone, so this may be a sequencing read error. As the CDR3 is not closed by the conserved phenylalanine or tryptophan, this likely results from a read error. V gene TRBV2 combines with J gene TRBJ2-7, with 9 bases lining up with TRBD2. There are 16 residues in the CDR3. V lost 0 bases, J lost 1 base, and 4 bases stayed unmatched. Germline V CDR1 and CDR2: SNHLY, FYNNEI. CDR3 in amino acids: CASSEAGTSLSYEQYY. The CDR3 coding sequence is TGTGCCAGCAGTGAAGCCGGGACTAGCTTATCCTACGAGCAGTACTAC.

The chain joins TRBV7-2 to TRBJ1-6; the match to TRBD1 covers 7 bases. The germline V gene encodes CDR1 SGHTA and CDR2 FQGNSA. The J segment lost 2 bases and the V segment lost 4 bases, leaving 2 bases of the junction unmatched. The CDR3 consists of 15 residues. The CDR3 reads CASSSQGAYNSPLHF. CDR3 nucleotides: TGTGCCAGCAGCTCTCAGGGGGCCTATAATTCACCCCTCCACTTT.